This entry describes one T cell receptor (beta chain). The antigen is unknown. No DNA is given; TCRdb re-called the 5' RACE reads and lists each CDR3 protein once. Found here are hundreds of thousands of distinct CDR3 sequences; the top ten clones hold over 5%. Germline lookup yields CDR1 SGHDN and CDR2 FVKESK. The CDR3 sequence is 15 residues long. These data come from a study of monozygotic twins with inflammatory bowel disease. Study-level results: Distinguishing T cell subtypes was not possible. No detectable difference in repertoire similarity separated concordant from discordant twins, possibly as a result of limited power.

The TCR originated in a human donor with ulcerative colitis or Crohn's disease, or a healthy co-twin of an affected twin (not recorded which). The chain links TRBV14 to TRBJ2-7; TCRdb indicates TRBD1, and absent DNA this call remains unverified. Sequenced: blood. The CDR3 protein is CASSLAGRKKYEQYF.